This TCR beta chain appears in the sequencing data of a study of control samples from healthy donors and cancer patients. Profiling relied on immunoSEQ multiplex PCR, and the TCRdb table lists in-frame clones only, not all of them. The sample records 95,000 to 150,000 clones, approximately 91% being singletons. Germline-derived CDR1 and CDR2 are SQVTM and ANQGSEA. Trimming took 5 bases from V and 3 from J; bases not matched to a gene: 8. CDR3 length equals 14 residues. The sample was blood. The chain combines TRBV29-1 with TRBJ2-3; TRBD2 agrees at 7 bases. The TCR was taken from a woman aged 18 to 35 in good health. The CDR3 coding sequence is TGCAGCGTTAACATCGGCGGGAGTACAGATACGCAGTATTTT. Its protein product is CSVNIGGSTDTQYF.